This T cell receptor (beta chain) was observed in a study of cytomegalovirus exposure and HLA in healthy donors. Primers: 60 Vbeta forward and 13 Jbeta reverse. Original processing methods: In a later analysis, around 11 million of approximately 80 million unique beta chains occurred in at least two donors. TCRdb's copy holds only in-frame clones and misses some; the assay was immunoSEQ multiplex PCR. The V and J calls and clone size come from that table; D and trimming were worked out from the DNA. Among around 210,000 clones listed, under 85% were seen once. Notes on this clone: The antigen remains unidentified.

Per germline, CDR1 MNHNS and CDR2 SASEGT. The CDR3 length is 14 residues. V dropped 5 bases and J dropped 6 bases, with 14 bases sitting between them. Healthy bone marrow donors supplied every sample. General observations from the study: Later analysis showed TCR association rates varying by HLA locus, highest for DRB1 and lowest for HLA-C. In a later analysis, common viral pathogens appeared linked to several of the most significant clusters.

This sequence originates from a man over 45 in good health and CMV-seronegative. The sequencing sample was made of PBMCs. The rearrangement uses TRBV6-1 and TRBJ1-5, with D uncertain. CDR3: CASSHGVDGQPQHF. DNA for the CDR3: TGTGCCAGCAGTCATGGAGTTGACGGTCAGCCCCAGCATTTT.